Shown below are 11 T cell receptor beta chains from a single sample sequenced in a study of blood T cell repertoires in COVID-19. The assay was immunoSEQ multiplex PCR, and TCRdb's table has in-frame clones only and misses some. The table has 300,000 to 400,000 clones, about 87% seen once. The sample comprised peripheral blood. These receptors were collected from a human donor in a cohort sampled during active COVID-19.

The V and J genes are TRBV27 and TRBJ1-5, with TRBD1 matching over 11 bases. V dropped 6 bases and J dropped 9; count of bases not matched to a gene: 13. This CDR3 is built from 16 residues. Per the germline V gene, CDR1 is MNHEY and CDR2 is SMNVEV (reference sequence). As DNA, the CDR3 is TGTGCCAGCAGGAACCTCGGGACAGGGGGATTTTTGCCCCAGCATTTT. It is translated as CASRNLGTGGFLPQHF.

This sequence joins TRBV6-1 and TRBJ1-2; 9 bases map to TRBD1. The CDR3 is 17 amino acids. The germline V gene encodes CDR1 MNHNS and CDR2 SASEGT. Trimming took 3 bases from V and 5 from J; bases not matched to a gene: 13. CDR3 coding DNA: TGTGCCAGCAGTGACCGGACAGGGGTTATTGGCAGTTATGGCTACACCTTC. This translates into CASSDRTGVIGSYGYTF.

V and J are TRBV5-4 and TRBJ1-2, with 7 bases aligning to TRBD1. Germline V gene lookup returns CDR1 SGHNT and CDR2 YYREEE (reference sequence). With 4 bases clipped from V and 2 bases from J, the junction kept 5 bases outside the gene matches. There are 14 residues in the CDR3. DNA of the CDR3: TGTGCCAGCAGCCGACCGGACAGGAACTATGGCTACACCTTC. Protein product: CASSRPDRNYGYTF. Drawing the rest from reference TRBV5-4 and TRBJ1-2, the complete variable domain is ETGVTQSPTHLIKTRGQQVTLRCSSQSGHNTVSWYQQALGQGPQFIFQYYREEENGRGNFPPRFSGLQFPNYSSELNVNALELDDSALYLCASSRPDRNYGYTFGSGTRLTVV.

CDR3: CASTPTGQNEQFF. The CDR3 nucleotides are TGTGCCAGCACCCCGACAGGGCAGAATGAGCAGTTCTTC. The chain joins TRBV6-5 to TRBJ2-1; 7 bases map to TRBD1. CDR1 and CDR2 (germline): MNHEY, SVGAGI. J lost 7 bases, V lost 7 bases, and 7 bases had no gene match. The CDR3 is 13 residues long.

This chain connects TRBV20-1 to TRBJ2-7; D gene unclear. Trimming removed 6 bases at V and 3 bases at J, with 9 bases between. The CDR3 is made up of 11 amino acids. Germline lookup yields CDR1 DFQATT and CDR2 SNEGSKA (reference sequence). For the CDR3, the DNA is TGCAGTGCACCGGAGCTCTACGAGCAGTACTTC. Translating gives CSAPELYEQYF.

The rearrangement uses TRBV25-1 and TRBJ1-2; 9 positions match TRBD1. Germline CDR1 reads MGHDK; CDR2 reads SYGVNS. The CDR3 runs 15 residues. Unmatched junction bases numbered 6, after V lost 4 bases and J lost 3 bases. The CDR3 loop is CASSAPGQGYYGYTF. The CDR3, as DNA: TGTGCCAGCAGTGCCCCGGGACAGGGATACTATGGCTACACCTTC.

V usage is TRBV6-6 and J usage is TRBJ1-5, with a weak D call TRBD1 (5 bases). Germline CDR1 MNHNY, CDR2 SVGAGI (reference sequence). V lost 5 bases and J 6 bases, leaving 11 bases between the germline ends. This CDR3 contains 13 residues. This CDR3 is CASSQLGGQPQHF. DNA for the CDR3: TGTGCCAGCAGTCAACTGGGGGGTCAGCCCCAGCATTTT.

This clone was counted between two and nine times. V and J are TRBV7-9 and TRBJ1-4; D unclear. Germline CDR1 is SEHNR and CDR2 is FQNEAQ (reference sequence). Trimming took off 2 bases at V and 8 bases at J, with 9 bases between the two ends. CDR3 length equals 13 residues. The CDR3 bases are TGTGCCAGCAGCTTAAGTGGCTGGGAAAAACTGTTTTTT. Its translation is CASSLSGWEKLFF.

The rearrangement uses TRBV6-6 and TRBJ1-6, with D hard to call. CDR1 and CDR2 from the germline V gene are MNHNY and SVGAGI (reference sequence). The germline V and J ends were trimmed by 1 base and 7 bases, with 8 bases remaining between them. The CDR3 consists of 14 residues. CDR3 residues: CASSYFTRNSPLHF. The CDR3 bases are TGTGCCAGCAGTTACTTCACCAGGAATTCACCCCTCCACTTT.

The chain employs TRBV10-1 and TRBJ2-5; D gene uncertain. V shed 2 bases and J shed 1 base, with 5 bases lying between them. The CDR3 spans 13 residues. Germline lookup yields CDR1 WNHNN and CDR2 SYGVQD (reference sequence). For the CDR3, the DNA is TGCGCCAGCAGTGAGACAGCCCAAGAGACCCAGTACTTC. Translated, it gives CASSETAQETQYF.

The rearrangement joins TRBV6-2 or TRBV6-3 to TRBJ1-1, with D possibly TRBD1 on 5 matching bases. V lost 2 bases and J lost 4, with 11 bases in between. Germline values: CDR1 MNHEY, CDR2 SVGEGT. The CDR3 covers 14 residues. This CDR3 is CASSYPGGATEAFF. CDR3 sequence (DNA): TGTGCCAGCAGTTACCCGGGAGGGGCCACTGAAGCTTTCTTT.